This TCR beta chain appears in the sequencing data of a study of blood T cell repertoires in COVID-19. Whole-study context: From the United States, Italy and Spain came samples of acute and convalescent COVID-19. T cells, B-cell-depleted T cells, or PBMCs provided the cDNA or gDNA that served as material.

Data came from immunoSEQ multiplex PCR; TCRdb stores just in-frame clones and leaves some out. The sample has around 130,000 clones; approximately 84% are singletons. V was trimmed by 0 bases and J by 3 bases, leaving 12 bases between them. The CDR3 is 16 residues long. Material: peripheral blood. The receptor's source is a woman in her sixties or seventies with acute or convalescent COVID-19. The chain joins TRBV23-1 to TRBJ1-5, with D unclear. TRBV23-1 is marked as an open reading frame, function uncertain. The CDR3 coding sequence is TGCGCCAGCAGTCAATCGTTAATCCGGGACAATCAGCCCCAGCATTTT. The encoded protein is CASSQSLIRDNQPQHF.